These 10 T cell receptor beta chains came from one sample sequenced in a study of early T cells in non-severe SARS-CoV-2 infection. TCRdb re-called the 5' RACE reads through MiXCR, storing one row per CDR3 protein. This repertoire shows around 23,000 distinct CDR3 sequences, less than 5.5% found once; its top ten account for around 11%. The sample consisted of whole blood. Receptors were obtained from an adult who was a healthcare worker with PCR-confirmed SARS-CoV-2 infection or an uninfected control (not recorded which).

This clonotype occurred many times. V is TRBV3-1 and J is TRBJ2-7; D assignment may be TRBD1 or TRBD2 (5 bases each). CDR3 length: 14 amino acids. With 5 bases removed from V and 0 bases from J, the gap between germline ends came to 11 bases. Germline assignment: CDR1 LGHDT and CDR2 YNNKEL (reference sequence). For the CDR3, the DNA is TGTGCCAGCAGCATAGGGGACCGCTCCTACGAGCAGTACTTC. It is translated as CASSIGDRSYEQYF.

This clonotype was counted ten times or more. The V and J genes are TRBV6-2 or TRBV6-3 and TRBJ2-1; the match to TRBD2 covers 7 bases. Trimming removed 2 bases from V and 4 bases from J; junction bases left unmatched: 14. This CDR3 contains 18 residues. The germline V gene has CDR1 MNHEY and CDR2 SVGEGT. The CDR3 region has the DNA TGTGCCAGCAGTTACCCCTTGGGTGCGGGAGTGGGATACAATGAGCAGTTCTTC. Protein sequence: CASSYPLGAGVGYNEQFF.

This clonotype was recorded a few times. The chain couples TRBV7-2 to TRBJ2-5; D perhaps matches TRBD1 (6 bases). This CDR3 spans 16 amino acids. Germline values: CDR1 SGHTA, CDR2 FQGNSA. V was clipped by 1 base and J by 5 bases, with 17 bases between them. The CDR3 loop is CASSLVVQGGRETQYF. The CDR3 DNA reads as TGTGCCAGCAGCTTAGTGGTTCAAGGGGGACGGGAGACCCAGTACTTC.

This clonotype has ten or more counts. The chain has TRBV29-1 and TRBJ2-2; D is possibly TRBD2 (5 bases). CDR3 length: 13 amino acids. V dropped 4 bases and J dropped 1 base, with 7 bases sitting between them. Germline assignment: CDR1 SQVTM and CDR2 ANQGSEA. The CDR3 DNA follows: TGCAGCGTTGTAGGAGGGAACACCGGGGAGCTGTTTTTT. Translation gives CSVVGGNTGELFF.

In its sample, this clonotype was seen many times. The rearrangement joins TRBV7-6 to TRBJ2-3, with 11 bases matching TRBD2. Germline CDR1 and CDR2: SGHVS and FNYEAQ. V was pared by 5 bases and J by 4 bases, with 5 bases of the junction left unmatched. The CDR3 totals 15 residues. In DNA form, the CDR3 reads TGTGCCAGCAGCGTACTAGCGGGAGTTCCAGATACGCAGTATTTT. Its translation is CASSVLAGVPDTQYF. The full variable domain, in which reference TRBV7-6 and TRBJ2-3 provide the parts outside the CDR3, is GAGVSQSPRYKVTKRGQDVALRCDPISGHVSLYWYRQALGQGPEFLTYFNYEAQQDKSGLPNDRFSAERPEGSISTLTIQRTEQRDSAMYRCASSVLAGVPDTQYFGPGTRLTVL.

This clonotype was counted at least ten times. The chain is built from TRBV5-6 and TRBJ1-2; 10 bases match TRBD1. CDR1 SGHDT and CDR2 YYEEEE come from the germline V gene. CDR3 length equals 13 residues. The V gene end was trimmed by 4 bases and the J gene end by 9 bases; junction bases not matched to a gene: 6. The CDR3 protein is CASSPGTGDRYTF. CDR3 nucleotides: TGTGCCAGCAGCCCAGGGACAGGGGATCGCTACACCTTC.

This clonotype was seen ten or more times. V gene TRBV6-2 or TRBV6-3 combines with J gene TRBJ2-1; 11 bases fit TRBD2. The CDR3 consists of 16 residues. V trimming: 5 bases; J trimming: 8 bases; junction bases outside the gene matches: 11. Germline V gene sequence: CDR1 MNHEY, CDR2 SVGEGT. The CDR3 loop is CASSRLAGLGRDEQFF. The CDR3 DNA is TGTGCCAGCAGTCGACTAGCGGGATTGGGGAGGGATGAGCAGTTCTTC.

At least ten counts were recorded for this clonotype. V usage is TRBV7-2 and J usage is TRBJ2-3, with TRBD2 matching over 10 bases. Germline values: CDR1 SGHTA, CDR2 FQGNSA. CDR3 length: 16 residues. Trimming took 5 bases from V and 3 from J; bases not matched to a gene: 8. CDR3 sequence (DNA): TGTGCCAGCAGCCTCTTAGCGGGAGGAGGGACAGATACGCAGTATTTT. Translated: CASSLLAGGGTDTQYF.

This clonotype was recorded a few times. In DNA form, the CDR3 reads TGTGCCATTTCCCGAACAGGGAGCACAGATACGCAGTATTTT. Its protein product is CAISRTGSTDTQYF. The J gene is TRBJ2-3, the V gene TRBV6-5; D is perhaps TRBD1 (6 bases). The CDR3 covers 14 residues. The germline V and J ends were trimmed by 10 bases and 0 bases, with 14 bases remaining between them. The V gene's germline CDR1 is MNHEY and CDR2 SVGAGI.

V usage is TRBV28 and J usage is TRBJ1-2, with D hard to call. Between the trimmed V and J ends, which lost 2 bases and 4 bases, there was a span of 8 bases. The germline CDR1 and CDR2 sequences are MDHEN and SYDVKM. The CDR3 sequence is 13 residues long. For the CDR3, the DNA is TGTGCCAGCAGTTTACAACACCGCTATGGCTACACCTTC. This encodes CASSLQHRYGYTF.